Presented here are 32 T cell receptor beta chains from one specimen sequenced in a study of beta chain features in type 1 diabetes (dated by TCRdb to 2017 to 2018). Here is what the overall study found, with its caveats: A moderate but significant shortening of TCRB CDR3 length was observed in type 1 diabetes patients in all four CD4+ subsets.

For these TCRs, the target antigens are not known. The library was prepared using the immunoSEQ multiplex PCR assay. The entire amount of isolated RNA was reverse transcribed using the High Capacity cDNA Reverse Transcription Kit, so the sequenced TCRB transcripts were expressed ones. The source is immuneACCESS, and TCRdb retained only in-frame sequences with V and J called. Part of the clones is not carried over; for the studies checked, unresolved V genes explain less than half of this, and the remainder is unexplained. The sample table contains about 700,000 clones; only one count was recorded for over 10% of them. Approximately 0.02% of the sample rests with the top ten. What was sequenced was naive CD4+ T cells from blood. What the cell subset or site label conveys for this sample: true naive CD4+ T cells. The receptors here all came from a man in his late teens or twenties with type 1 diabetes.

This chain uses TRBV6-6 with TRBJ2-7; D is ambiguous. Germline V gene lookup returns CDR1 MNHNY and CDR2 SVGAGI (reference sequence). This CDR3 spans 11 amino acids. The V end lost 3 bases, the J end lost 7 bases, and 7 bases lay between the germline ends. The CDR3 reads CASSYWGEQYF. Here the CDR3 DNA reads TGTGCCAGCAGTTATTGGGGTGAGCAGTACTTC.

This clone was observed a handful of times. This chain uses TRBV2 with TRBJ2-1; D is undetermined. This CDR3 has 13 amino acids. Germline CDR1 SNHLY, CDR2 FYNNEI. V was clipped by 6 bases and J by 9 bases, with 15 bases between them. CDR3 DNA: TGTGCCAGCAGGGAGACCCCTGCGCGTGAGCAGTTCTTC. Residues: CASRETPAREQFF. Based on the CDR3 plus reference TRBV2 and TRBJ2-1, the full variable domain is EPEVTQTPSHQVTQMGQEVILRCVPISNHLYFYWYRQILGQKVEFLVSFYNNEISEKSEIFDDQFSVERPDGSNFTLKIRSTKLEDSAMYFCASRETPAREQFFGPGTRLTVL.

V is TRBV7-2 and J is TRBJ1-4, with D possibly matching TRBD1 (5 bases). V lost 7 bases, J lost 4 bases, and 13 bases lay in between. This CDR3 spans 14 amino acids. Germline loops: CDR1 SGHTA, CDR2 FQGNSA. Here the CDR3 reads CASTLGRSNEKLFF. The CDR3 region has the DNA TGTGCCAGCACCTTGGGACGGAGTAATGAAAAACTGTTTTTT. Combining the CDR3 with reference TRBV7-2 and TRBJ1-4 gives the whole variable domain GAGVSQSPSNKVTEKGKDVELRCDPISGHTALYWYRQSLGQGLEFLIYFQGNSAPDKSGLPSDRFSAERTGGSVSTLTIQRTQQEDSAVYLCASTLGRSNEKLFFGSGTQLSVL.

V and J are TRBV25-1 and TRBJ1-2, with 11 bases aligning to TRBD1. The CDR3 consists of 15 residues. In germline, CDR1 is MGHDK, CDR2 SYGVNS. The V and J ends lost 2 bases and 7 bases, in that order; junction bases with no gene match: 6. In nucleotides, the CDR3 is TGTGCCAGCAGTGAAGGACAGGGGGCCTATCGTGGCTACACCTTC. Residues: CASSEGQGAYRGYTF.

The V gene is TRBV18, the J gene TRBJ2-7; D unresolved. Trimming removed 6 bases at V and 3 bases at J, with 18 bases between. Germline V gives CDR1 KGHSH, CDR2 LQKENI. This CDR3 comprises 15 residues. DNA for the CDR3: TGTGCCAGCTCCCGAGGATCGGCGGTAGGCTACGAGCAGTACTTC. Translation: CASSRGSAVGYEQYF.

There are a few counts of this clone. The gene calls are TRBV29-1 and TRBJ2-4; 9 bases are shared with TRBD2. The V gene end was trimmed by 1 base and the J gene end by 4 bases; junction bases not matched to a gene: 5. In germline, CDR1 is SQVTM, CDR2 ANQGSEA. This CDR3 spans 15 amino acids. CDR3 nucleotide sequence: TGCAGCGTTGAAGTAGATAGCGGGGGTAAAAACATTCAGTACTTC. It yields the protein CSVEVDSGGKNIQYF.

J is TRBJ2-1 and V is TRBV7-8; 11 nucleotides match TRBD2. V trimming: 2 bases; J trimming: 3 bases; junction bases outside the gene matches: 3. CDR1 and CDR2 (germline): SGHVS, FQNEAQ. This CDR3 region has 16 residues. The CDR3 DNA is TGTGCCAGCAGCTTACGACTAGCGGGGATCTACAATGAGCAGTTCTTC. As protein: CASSLRLAGIYNEQFF.

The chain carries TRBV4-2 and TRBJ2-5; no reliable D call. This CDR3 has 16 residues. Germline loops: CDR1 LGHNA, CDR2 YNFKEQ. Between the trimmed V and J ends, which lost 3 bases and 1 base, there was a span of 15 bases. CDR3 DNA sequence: TGTGCCAGCAGCCAGGCGTTTGGAGACCTCCAAGAGACCCAGTACTTC. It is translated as CASSQAFGDLQETQYF.

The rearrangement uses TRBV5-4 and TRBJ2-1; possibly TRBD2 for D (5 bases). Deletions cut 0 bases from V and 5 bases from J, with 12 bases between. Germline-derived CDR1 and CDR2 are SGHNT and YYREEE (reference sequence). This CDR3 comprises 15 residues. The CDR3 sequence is CASSLERVGDNEQFF. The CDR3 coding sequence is TGTGCCAGCAGCTTGGAGAGAGTCGGGGACAATGAGCAGTTCTTC.

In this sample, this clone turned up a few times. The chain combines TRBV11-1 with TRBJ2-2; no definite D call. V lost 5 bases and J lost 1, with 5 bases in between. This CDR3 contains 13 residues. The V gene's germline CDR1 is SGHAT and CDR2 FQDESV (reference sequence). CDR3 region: CASSAQNTGELFF. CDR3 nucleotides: TGTGCCAGCAGCGCCCAGAACACCGGGGAGCTGTTTTTT.

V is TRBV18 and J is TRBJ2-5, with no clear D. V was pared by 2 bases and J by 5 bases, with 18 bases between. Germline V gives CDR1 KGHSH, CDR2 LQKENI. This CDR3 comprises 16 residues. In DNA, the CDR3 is TGTGCCAGCTCACCATCACGGACCGGCCTGAGGGAGACCCAGTACTTC. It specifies CASSPSRTGLRETQYF.

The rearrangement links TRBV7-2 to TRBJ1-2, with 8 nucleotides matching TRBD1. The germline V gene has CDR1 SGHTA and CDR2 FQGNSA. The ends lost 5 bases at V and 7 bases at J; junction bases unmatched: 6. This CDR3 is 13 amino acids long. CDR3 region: CASSPTGEAGYTF. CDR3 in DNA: TGTGCCAGCAGCCCGACAGGGGAGGCTGGCTACACCTTC. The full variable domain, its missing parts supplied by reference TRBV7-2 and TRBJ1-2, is GAGVSQSPSNKVTEKGKDVELRCDPISGHTALYWYRQSLGQGLEFLIYFQGNSAPDKSGLPSDRFSAERTGGSVSTLTIQRTQQEDSAVYLCASSPTGEAGYTFGSGTRLTVV.

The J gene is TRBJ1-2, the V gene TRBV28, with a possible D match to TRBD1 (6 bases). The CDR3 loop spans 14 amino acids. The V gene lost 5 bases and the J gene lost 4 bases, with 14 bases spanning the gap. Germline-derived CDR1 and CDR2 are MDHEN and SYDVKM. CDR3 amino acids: CASSVGQGTYGYTF. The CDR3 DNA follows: TGTGCCAGCAGTGTCGGGCAGGGGACCTATGGCTACACCTTC.

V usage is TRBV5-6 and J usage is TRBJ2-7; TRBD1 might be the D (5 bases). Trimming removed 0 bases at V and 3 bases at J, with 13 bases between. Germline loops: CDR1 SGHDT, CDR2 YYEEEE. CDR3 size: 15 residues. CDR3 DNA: TGTGCCAGCAGCTTGGCCGCGGACACTTACTACGAGCAGTACTTC. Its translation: CASSLAADTYYEQYF.

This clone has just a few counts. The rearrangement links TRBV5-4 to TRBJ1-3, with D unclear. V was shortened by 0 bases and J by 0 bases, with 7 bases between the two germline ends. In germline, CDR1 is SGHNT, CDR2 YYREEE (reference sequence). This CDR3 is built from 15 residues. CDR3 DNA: TGTGCCAGCAGCTTGGACCAGTACTCTGGAAACACCATATATTTT. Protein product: CASSLDQYSGNTIYF.

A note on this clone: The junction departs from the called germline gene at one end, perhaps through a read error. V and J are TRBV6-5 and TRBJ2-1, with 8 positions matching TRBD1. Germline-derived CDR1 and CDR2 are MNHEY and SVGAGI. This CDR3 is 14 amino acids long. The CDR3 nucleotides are TGTGCCATCAGTGCCCGACAGGGGCGGAATGAGCAGTTCTTC. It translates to CAISARQGRNEQFF.

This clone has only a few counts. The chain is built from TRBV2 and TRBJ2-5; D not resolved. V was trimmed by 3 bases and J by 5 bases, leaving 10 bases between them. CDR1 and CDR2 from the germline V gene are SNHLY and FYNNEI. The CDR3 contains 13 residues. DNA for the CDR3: TGTGCCAGCAGTGACGCCGTGGGGGAGACCCAGTACTTC. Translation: CASSDAVGETQYF.

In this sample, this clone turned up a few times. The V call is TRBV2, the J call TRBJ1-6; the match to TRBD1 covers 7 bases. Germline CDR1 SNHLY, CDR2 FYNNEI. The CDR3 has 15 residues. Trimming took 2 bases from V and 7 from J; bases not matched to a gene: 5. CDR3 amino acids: CASSEIRGGNSPLHF. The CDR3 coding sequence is TGTGCCAGCAGTGAAATCAGGGGGGGAAATTCACCCCTCCACTTT.

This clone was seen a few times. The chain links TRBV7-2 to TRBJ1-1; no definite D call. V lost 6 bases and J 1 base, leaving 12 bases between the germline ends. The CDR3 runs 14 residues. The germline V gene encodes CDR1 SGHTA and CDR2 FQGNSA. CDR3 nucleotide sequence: TGTGCCAGCAGTTCAGAGGTCCGGAACACTGAAGCTTTCTTT. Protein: CASSSEVRNTEAFF.

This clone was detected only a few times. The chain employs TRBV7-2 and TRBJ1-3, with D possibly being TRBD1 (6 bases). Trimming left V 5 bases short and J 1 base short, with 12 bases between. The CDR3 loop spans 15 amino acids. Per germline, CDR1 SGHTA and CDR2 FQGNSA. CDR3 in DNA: TGTGCCAGCAGCGACCAACAGGGTTCTGGAAACACCATATATTTT. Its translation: CASSDQQGSGNTIYF.

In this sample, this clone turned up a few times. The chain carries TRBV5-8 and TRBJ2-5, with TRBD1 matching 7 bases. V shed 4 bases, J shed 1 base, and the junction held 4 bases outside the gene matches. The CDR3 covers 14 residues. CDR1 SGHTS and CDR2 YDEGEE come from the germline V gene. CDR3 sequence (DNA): TGTGCCAGCAGCCCGGGACAGTTCCAAGAGACCCAGTACTTC. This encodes CASSPGQFQETQYF.

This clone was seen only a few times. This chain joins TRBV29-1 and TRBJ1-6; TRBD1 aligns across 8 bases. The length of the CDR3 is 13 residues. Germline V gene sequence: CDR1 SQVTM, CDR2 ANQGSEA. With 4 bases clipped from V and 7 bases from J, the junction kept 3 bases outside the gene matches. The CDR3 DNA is TGCAGCGTTGCCACAGGGGGAAATTCACCCCTCCACTTT. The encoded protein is CSVATGGNSPLHF.

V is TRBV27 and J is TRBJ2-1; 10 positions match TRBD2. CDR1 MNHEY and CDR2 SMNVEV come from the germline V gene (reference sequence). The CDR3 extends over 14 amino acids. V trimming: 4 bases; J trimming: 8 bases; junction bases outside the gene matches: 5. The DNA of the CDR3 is TGTGCCAGCAGTTCCGGGACTAGCGTCGATGAGCAGTTCTTC. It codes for CASSSGTSVDEQFF.

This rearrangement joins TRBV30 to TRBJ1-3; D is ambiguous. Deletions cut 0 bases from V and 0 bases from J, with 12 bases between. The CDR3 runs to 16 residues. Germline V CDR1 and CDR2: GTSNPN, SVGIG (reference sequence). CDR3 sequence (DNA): TGTGCCTGGAGTGTAAATAAGTTGAGCTCTGGAAACACCATATATTTT. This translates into CAWSVNKLSSGNTIYF.

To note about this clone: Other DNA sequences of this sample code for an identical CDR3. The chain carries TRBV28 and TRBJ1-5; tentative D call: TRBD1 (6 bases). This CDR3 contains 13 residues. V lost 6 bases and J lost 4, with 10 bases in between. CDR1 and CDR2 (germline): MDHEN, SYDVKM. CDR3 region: CASRRGGNQPQHF. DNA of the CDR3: TGTGCCAGCAGGAGGGGGGGGAATCAGCCCCAGCATTTT. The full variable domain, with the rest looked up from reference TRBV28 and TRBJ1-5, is DVKVTQSSRYLVKRTGEKVFLECVQDMDHENMFWYRQDPGLGLRLIYFSYDVKMKEKGDIPEGYSVSREKKERFSLILESASTNQTSMYLCASRRGGNQPQHFGDGTRLSIL.

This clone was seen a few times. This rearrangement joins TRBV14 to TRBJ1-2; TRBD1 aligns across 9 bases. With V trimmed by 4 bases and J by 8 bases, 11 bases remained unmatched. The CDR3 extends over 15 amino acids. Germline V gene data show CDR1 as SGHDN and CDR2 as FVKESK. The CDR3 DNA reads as TGTGCCAGCAGCCGGGTAGGGACAGGGCCCTCCGGCTACACCTTC. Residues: CASSRVGTGPSGYTF. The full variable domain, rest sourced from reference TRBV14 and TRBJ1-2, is EAGVTQFPSHSVIEKGQTVTLRCDPISGHDNLYWYRRVMGKEIKFLLHFVKESKQDESGMPNNRFLAERTGGTYSTLKVQPAELEDSGVYFCASSRVGTGPSGYTFGSGTRLTVV.

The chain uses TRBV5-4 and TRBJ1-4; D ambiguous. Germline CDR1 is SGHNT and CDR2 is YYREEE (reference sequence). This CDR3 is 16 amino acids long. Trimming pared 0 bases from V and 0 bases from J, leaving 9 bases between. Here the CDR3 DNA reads TGTGCCAGCAGCTTGGACAGCGCTCCAACTAATGAAAAACTGTTTTTT. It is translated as CASSLDSAPTNEKLFF.

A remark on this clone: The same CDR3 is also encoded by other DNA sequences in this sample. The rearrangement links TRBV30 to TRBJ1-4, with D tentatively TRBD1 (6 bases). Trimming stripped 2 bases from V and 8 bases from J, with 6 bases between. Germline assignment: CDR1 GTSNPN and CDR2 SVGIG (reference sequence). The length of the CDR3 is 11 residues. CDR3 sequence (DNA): TGTGCCTGGAGTCAGGGGGAAAAACTGTTTTTT. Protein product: CAWSQGEKLFF.

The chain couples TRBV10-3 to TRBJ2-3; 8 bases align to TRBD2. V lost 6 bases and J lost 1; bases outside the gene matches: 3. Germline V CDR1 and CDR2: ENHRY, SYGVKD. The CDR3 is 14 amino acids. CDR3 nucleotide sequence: TGTGCCATCAGGATAGCGGGGCGCACAGATACGCAGTATTTT. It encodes CAIRIAGRTDTQYF.

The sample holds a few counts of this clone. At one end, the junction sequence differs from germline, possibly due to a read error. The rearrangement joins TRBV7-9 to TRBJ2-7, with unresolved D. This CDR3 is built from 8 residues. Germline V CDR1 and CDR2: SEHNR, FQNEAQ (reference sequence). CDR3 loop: CASSLHHF. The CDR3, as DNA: TGTGCCAGCAGCTTACACCATTTC.

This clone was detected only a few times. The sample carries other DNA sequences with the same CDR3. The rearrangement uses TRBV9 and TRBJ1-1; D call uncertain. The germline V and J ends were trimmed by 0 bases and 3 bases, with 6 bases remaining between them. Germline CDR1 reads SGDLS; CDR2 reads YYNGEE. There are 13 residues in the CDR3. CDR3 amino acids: CASSVEMDTEAFF. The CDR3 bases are TGTGCCAGCAGCGTAGAGATGGACACTGAAGCTTTCTTT.

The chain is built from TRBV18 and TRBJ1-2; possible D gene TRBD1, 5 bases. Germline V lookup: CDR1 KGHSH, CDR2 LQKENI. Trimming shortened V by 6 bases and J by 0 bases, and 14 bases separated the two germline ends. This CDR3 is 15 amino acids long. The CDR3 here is CASSPQGITNYGYTF. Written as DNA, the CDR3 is TGTGCCAGCTCGCCTCAGGGAATAACTAACTATGGCTACACCTTC.